This is a list of T cell receptor beta chains from one sample in a study of blood T cell repertoires in COVID-19. Profiled with immunoSEQ multiplex PCR; TCRdb holds only in-frame clones, not every one. The sample holds a few hundred thousand clones, over 75% seen once. Sample: PBMCs or T cells enriched from blood (not recorded which). These receptors were taken from a woman in her 30s who had recovered from COVID-19. The CDR3 runs from the conserved cysteine through the conserved F or W. The D gene is left open where the match is weak. Clone size is given for some rows only: seen once, a few or many times, or a class if the clone is expanded.

V: TRBV5-1
J: TRBJ2-1
D: TRBD2
size: -
length: 17
DNA: TGCGCCAGCAGCGGCTGGACTAGCGGGGGGAACTACAATGAGCAGTTCTTC
CDR3: CASSGWTSGGNYNEQFF

V: TRBV7-6
J: TRBJ2-3
D: TRBD2
size: -
length: 16
DNA: TGTGCCAGCAGCGGGGGGCTAGCGGGGATAACAGATACGCAGTATTTT
CDR3: CASSGGLAGITDTQYF

V: TRBV7-8
J: TRBJ1-5
D: TRBD1
size: -
length: 16
DNA: TGTGCCAGCAGCTTAGGGATTGACAGGGGTTATCAGCCCCAGCATTTT
CDR3: CASSLGIDRGYQPQHF

V: TRBV24-1
J: TRBJ1-4
D: TRBD1
size: -
length: 15
DNA: TGTGCCACCAGTGAAGGACAGGCCCATCGGGAAAAACTGTTTTTT
CDR3: CATSEGQAHREKLFF

V: TRBV7-2
J: TRBJ1-5
D: -
size: few
length: 12
DNA: TGTGCCAGCAGCCCCCCGGGGAGGCCCCAGCATTTT
CDR3: CASSPPGRPQHF

V: TRBV30
J: TRBJ1-1
D: TRBD1
size: -
length: 13
DNA: TGTGCCTGGGCCAGGACAGGGGGCACTGAAGCTTTCTTT
CDR3: CAWARTGGTEAFF

V: TRBV12-3/TRBV12-4
J: TRBJ2-7
D: -
size: -
length: 13
DNA: TGTGCCAGCAGGGCCGGCGGCTCCAACGAGCAGTACTTC
CDR3: CASRAGGSNEQYF

V: TRBV2
J: TRBJ1-1
D: TRBD1
size: -
length: 15
DNA: TGTGCCAGCAGGACGGGGACAGGGGCGAACACTGAAGCTTTCTTT
CDR3: CASRTGTGANTEAFF

V: TRBV14
J: TRBJ1-2
D: TRBD1
size: -
length: 15
DNA: TGTGCCAGCAGCCAGAGGGACAGGGAAGACTATGGCTACACCTTC
CDR3: CASSQRDREDYGYTF

V: TRBV3-1/TRBV3-2
J: TRBJ1-1
D: -
size: -
length: 14
DNA: TGTGCCAGCAGCCTAGGTCCTGGGGCCACTGAAGCTTTCTTT
CDR3: CASSLGPGATEAFF

V: TRBV21-1
J: TRBJ2-1
D: -
size: -
length: 19
DNA: TGTGCCAGCAGCAAAAGTGGACTAGCGGGGCCCAGCTCCTACAATGAGCAGTTCTTC
CDR3: CASSKSGLAGPSSYNEQFF

V: TRBV7-9
J: TRBJ2-2
D: -
size: -
length: 14
DNA: TGTGCCAGCAGCTTAGGTCAGAACACCGGGGAGCTGTTTTTT
CDR3: CASSLGQNTGELFF

V: TRBV19
J: TRBJ2-3
D: TRBD1
size: -
length: 16
DNA: TGTGCCAGTAGTATAGGAGGGACAGTGGGAACAGATACGCAGTATTTT
CDR3: CASSIGGTVGTDTQYF

V: TRBV15
J: TRBJ2-3
D: -
size: -
length: 17
DNA: TGTGCCACCAGCACCTCCCCTACTAGTTTGGGCCCAGATACGCAGTATTTT
CDR3: CATSTSPTSLGPDTQYF

V: TRBV4-1
J: TRBJ2-1
D: TRBD2
size: -
length: 15
DNA: TGCGCCAGCAGCTACCTAGCGGGGGGGGACAATGAGCAGTTCTTC
CDR3: CASSYLAGGDNEQFF

V: TRBV6-5
J: TRBJ1-2
D: -
size: -
length: 13
DNA: TGTGCCAGCCGCGGGGGAGGGGACTATGGCTACACCTTC
CDR3: CASRGGGDYGYTF

V: TRBV5-4
J: TRBJ2-3
D: TRBD1
size: -
length: 16
DNA: TGTGCCAGCAGCCCCCGGACAGGGGTTGATGCAGATACGCAGTATTTT
CDR3: CASSPRTGVDADTQYF

V: TRBV28
J: TRBJ2-5
D: TRBD1
size: -
length: 13
DNA: TGTGCCAGCAGCGGACAGGGGCAAGAGACCCAGTACTTC
CDR3: CASSGQGQETQYF

V: TRBV27
J: TRBJ2-2
D: TRBD2
size: -
length: 16
DNA: TGTGCCAGCAGTTTGACCACTAGCGGGGGGACCGGGGAGCTGTTTTTT
CDR3: CASSLTTSGGTGELFF

V: TRBV6-5
J: TRBJ2-7
D: TRBD1
size: -
length: 14
DNA: TGTGCCAGCAGTAACTCCGGGACAGGGTACGAGCAGTACTTC
CDR3: CASSNSGTGYEQYF

V: TRBV6-5
J: TRBJ1-4
D: -
size: -
length: 15
DNA: TGTGCCAGCAGTTACGAAAGCGCAACTAATGAAAAACTGTTTTTT
CDR3: CASSYESATNEKLFF

V: TRBV2
J: TRBJ2-7
D: TRBD1
size: -
length: 15
DNA: TGTGCCAGCAGGCAGGACAGGCTCCTCACCTACGAGCAGTACTTC
CDR3: CASRQDRLLTYEQYF

V: TRBV19
J: TRBJ1-5
D: TRBD1
size: few
length: 17
DNA: TGTGCCAGTAGTATAGTTGGGACAGGGACTTCGGGTCAGCCCCAGCATTTT
CDR3: CASSIVGTGTSGQPQHF

V: TRBV5-4
J: TRBJ1-1
D: TRBD1
size: -
length: 15
DNA: TGTGCCAGCAGCCCAGGGACAGGGGGATCCACTGAAGCTTTCTTT
CDR3: CASSPGTGGSTEAFF

V: TRBV15
J: TRBJ2-3
D: -
size: -
length: 19
DNA: TGTGCCACCAGCAGAGATCTGGGGACATGGTCGCCCATCGCGGATACGCAGTATTTT
CDR3: CATSRDLGTWSPIADTQYF

V: TRBV20-1
J: TRBJ2-7
D: TRBD1
size: -
length: 11
DNA: TGCAGTGCAAGACAGGGATACGAGCAGTACTTC
CDR3: CSARQGYEQYF

V: TRBV28
J: TRBJ1-5
D: -
size: -
length: 15
DNA: TGTGCCAGCAGTCTAGACAGTGAAGGGTCGCAGCCCCAGCATTTT
CDR3: CASSLDSEGSQPQHF

V: TRBV28
J: TRBJ1-5
D: TRBD1
size: -
length: 16
DNA: TGTGCCAGCAGTGCCGGGACAGCTATTTTCAATCAGCCCCAGCATTTT
CDR3: CASSAGTAIFNQPQHF

V: TRBV5-1
J: TRBJ2-2
D: TRBD2
size: -
length: 17
DNA: TGCGCCAGCAGCTCCAAGGATGTGACTAGCGCCACCGGGGAGCTGTTTTTT
CDR3: CASSSKDVTSATGELFF

V: TRBV10-3
J: TRBJ2-2
D: -
size: -
length: 15
DNA: TGTGCCATCAGCCCCGACAGAAAGAACACCGGGGAGCTGTTTTTT
CDR3: CAISPDRKNTGELFF

V: TRBV4-1
J: TRBJ2-7
D: TRBD2
size: -
length: 15
DNA: TGCGCCAGCAGCCCCATGACTAGCGGGGGCTACGAGCAGTACTTC
CDR3: CASSPMTSGGYEQYF

V: TRBV2
J: TRBJ1-4
D: -
size: -
length: 16
DNA: TGTGCCAGCAGTGAAAGACAGCTAGCAACTAATGAAAAACTGTTTTTT
CDR3: CASSERQLATNEKLFF

V: TRBV3-1/TRBV3-2
J: TRBJ1-6
D: TRBD1
size: once
length: 15
DNA: TGTGCCAGCAGCTACGACGGGACAGGGCTTTCACCCCTCCACTTT
CDR3: CASSYDGTGLSPLHF

V: TRBV12-3/TRBV12-4
J: TRBJ1-6
D: -
size: -
length: 9
DNA: TGTGCCAGCAGCCTGGACGGGATTTTT
CDR3: CASSLDGIF

V: TRBV7-2
J: TRBJ2-5
D: TRBD1
size: -
length: 15
DNA: TGTGCCAGCAGCTTGGGACAGGGGGCGGGAGAGACCCAGTACTTC
CDR3: CASSLGQGAGETQYF

V: TRBV7-6
J: TRBJ1-2
D: TRBD1
size: -
length: 17
DNA: TGTGCCAGCAGCTTAGACAGGGGATCCCCTCTTAACTATGGCTACACCTTC
CDR3: CASSLDRGSPLNYGYTF

V: TRBV10-2
J: TRBJ1-5
D: -
size: -
length: 12
DNA: TGCGCCACCATGAGTCCGAATCAGCCCCAGCATTTT
CDR3: CATMSPNQPQHF

V: TRBV19
J: TRBJ2-3
D: TRBD1
size: -
length: 16
DNA: TGTGCCAGTAGGAACACAGGGGGGAGTAGCACAGATACGCAGTATTTT
CDR3: CASRNTGGSSTDTQYF

V: TRBV6-5
J: TRBJ1-6
D: -
size: -
length: 15
DNA: TGTGCCAGCAGTTACTCGAAACTGCTAAATTCACCCCTCCACTTT
CDR3: CASSYSKLLNSPLHF

V: TRBV6-2/TRBV6-3
J: TRBJ2-2
D: TRBD1
size: -
length: 18
DNA: TGTGCCAGCAGTACCGATCTCCGGGACAGGGCGAACACCGGGGAGCTGTTTTTT
CDR3: CASSTDLRDRANTGELFF

V: TRBV7-6
J: TRBJ1-5
D: -
size: -
length: 15
DNA: TGTGCCAGCAGCTTAAACAGGAGTAGCAATCAGCCCCAGCATTTT
CDR3: CASSLNRSSNQPQHF

V: TRBV27
J: TRBJ1-6
D: TRBD1
size: -
length: 16
DNA: TGTGCCAGCAGTAGCGGGGACAGGGGTTATAATTCACCCCTCCACTTT
CDR3: CASSSGDRGYNSPLHF

V: TRBV2
J: TRBJ2-4
D: TRBD2
size: -
length: 14
DNA: TGTGCCAGCAGTGTTGGAACTAGCGGAAACATTCAGTACTTC
CDR3: CASSVGTSGNIQYF

V: TRBV20-1
J: TRBJ2-3
D: TRBD2
size: -
length: 16
DNA: TGCAGTGCTAGTTCAGCGGGGGACCCTAGCACAGATACGCAGTATTTT
CDR3: CSASSAGDPSTDTQYF

V: TRBV20-1
J: TRBJ2-7
D: -
size: -
length: 13
DNA: TGCAGTGCTAGTATAGACAGCCATTACGAGCAGTACTTC
CDR3: CSASIDSHYEQYF

V: TRBV15
J: TRBJ2-7
D: TRBD1
size: -
length: 15
DNA: TGTGCCACCAGCAGAGATCCAGGGGGCTCCTACGAGCAGTACTTC
CDR3: CATSRDPGGSYEQYF